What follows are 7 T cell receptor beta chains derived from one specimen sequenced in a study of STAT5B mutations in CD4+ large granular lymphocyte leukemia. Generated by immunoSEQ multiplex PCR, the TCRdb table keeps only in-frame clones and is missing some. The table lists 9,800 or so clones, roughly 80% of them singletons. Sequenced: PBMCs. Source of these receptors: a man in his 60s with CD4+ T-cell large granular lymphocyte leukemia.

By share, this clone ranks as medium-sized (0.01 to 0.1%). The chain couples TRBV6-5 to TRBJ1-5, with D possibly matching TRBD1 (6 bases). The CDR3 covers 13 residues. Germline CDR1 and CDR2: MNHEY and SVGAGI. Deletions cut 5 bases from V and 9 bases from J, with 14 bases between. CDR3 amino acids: CASSPQETGPQHF. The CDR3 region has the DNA TGTGCCAGCAGTCCCCAGGAGACAGGGCCCCAGCATTTT.

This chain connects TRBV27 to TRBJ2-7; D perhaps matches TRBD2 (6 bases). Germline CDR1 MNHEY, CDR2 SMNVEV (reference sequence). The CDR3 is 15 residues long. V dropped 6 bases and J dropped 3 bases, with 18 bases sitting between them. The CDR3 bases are TGTGCCAGCAGCTCCCCGGGGCGGGGTAACTACGAGCAGTACTTC. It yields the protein CASSSPGRGNYEQYF.

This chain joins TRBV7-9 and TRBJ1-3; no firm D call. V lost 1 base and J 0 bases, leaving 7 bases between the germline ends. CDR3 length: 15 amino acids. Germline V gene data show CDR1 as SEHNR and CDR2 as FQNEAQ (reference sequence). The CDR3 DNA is TGTGCCAGCAGCTTAGTCCGGGGCTCTGGAAACACCATATATTTT. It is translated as CASSLVRGSGNTIYF. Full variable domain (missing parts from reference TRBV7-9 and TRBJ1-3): DTGVSQNPRHKITKRGQNVTFRCDPISEHNRLYWYRQTLGQGPEFLTYFQNEAQLEKSRLLSDRFSAERPKGSFSTLEIQRTEQGDSAMYLCASSLVRGSGNTIYFGEGSWLTVV.

This CDR3 is CASSMGLSGDNEQFF. CDR3 coding DNA: TGTGCCAGCAGTATGGGACTGTCGGGGGACAATGAGCAGTTCTTC. The genes are TRBV6-4 and TRBJ2-1; D is possibly TRBD2 (6 bases). The CDR3 runs 15 residues. CDR1 and CDR2 from the germline V gene are MRHNA and SNTAGT. Trimming removed 5 bases from V and 5 bases from J, with 16 bases in between.

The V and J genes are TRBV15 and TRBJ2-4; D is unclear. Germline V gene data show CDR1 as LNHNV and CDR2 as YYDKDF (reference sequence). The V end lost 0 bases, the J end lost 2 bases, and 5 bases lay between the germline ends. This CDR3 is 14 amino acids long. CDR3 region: CATSRDKTKNIQYF. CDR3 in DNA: TGTGCCACCAGCAGAGATAAGACCAAAAACATTCAGTACTTC.

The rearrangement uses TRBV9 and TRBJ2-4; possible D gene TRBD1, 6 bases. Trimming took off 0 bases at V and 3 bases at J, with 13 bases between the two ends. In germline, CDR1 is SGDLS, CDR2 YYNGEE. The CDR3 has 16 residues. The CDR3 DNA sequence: TGTGCCAGCAGCGTAGATGGGGGCTCGGGCAAAAACATTCAGTACTTC. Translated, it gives CASSVDGGSGKNIQYF.

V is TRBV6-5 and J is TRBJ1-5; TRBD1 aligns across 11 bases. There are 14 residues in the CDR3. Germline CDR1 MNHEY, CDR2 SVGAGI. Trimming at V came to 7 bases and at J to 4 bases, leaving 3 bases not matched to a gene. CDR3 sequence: CASTGTGGNQPQHF. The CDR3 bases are TGTGCCAGCACTGGGACAGGGGGAAATCAGCCCCAGCATTTT.